This T cell receptor (beta chain) came from a study of tumor-infiltrating lymphocytes in primary liver carcinoma (dated by TCRdb to about 2017). About the full investigation: Roughly five patients with histopathologically diagnosed primary liver carcinoma underwent surgical resection in China between November 2015 and March 2016. Hepatocellular carcinoma (four) or combined HCC and intrahepatic cholangiocarcinoma (one) was present in the five patients, who were three men and two women aged 30 to 69 years. The tumors of the five patients were staged as T1-T3 N0M0, with maximum diameters ranging from roughly 4 to 10 cm. Samples yielded roughly 3.5 to 7.13 million productive TCRbeta reads; read depth did not differ significantly between tissue types. Across five regions of each liver tumor, along with adjacent normal tissue and blood, the study brought together TCRbeta repertoire sequencing, expression microarrays and whole-exome sequencing. A total of 35 or so specimens from 5 patients, comprising about 25 tumor regions, 5 adjacent noncancerous liver tissues and 5 peripheral blood samples, were covered by TCRbeta repertoire sequencing. Technical replicate repertoires showed high reproducibility, with mean shared-clone rates roughly 0.88 and correlation coefficients above 0.95.

This clonotype was seen ten or more times. The antigen this receptor binds is unknown. No base quality information exists; no much larger clone differs at one position. Overall results and qualifications from the work: Comparison of CD4+ and CD8+ T cell repertoires was precluded by the use of bulk unsorted samples. Only the TCR beta chain was sequenced, so true repertoire diversity is likely underestimated because unpaired alpha chains were not captured. Only a few patients were included in the study, and the authors note that the findings should be validated in a larger study. Compared with blood, tumors had a significantly larger share of the repertoire taken up by the top 250 clones (p = 0.039). Pairs of tumor regions showed greater repertoire overlap (mean around 36%) than tumor-adjacent pairs (17%) or tumor-blood pairs (approximately 15%), which is consistent with antigen-driven expansion.

The CDR3 measures 16 amino acids from cysteine to phenylalanine. The kept DNA is CDR3 alone, 48 bases in frame from the first base. The germline V gene gives CDR1 as MNHEY and CDR2 as SVGAGI. The germline ends are 11 bases apart after V is trimmed by 5 bases and J by 0 bases. A constant-region primer and ProtoScript II reverse transcriptase were used to reverse-transcribe TCRbeta-specific cDNA from about 530 ng total RNA. TCRbeta libraries were built with three nested multiplex PCR rounds, a slightly modified ARM-PCR procedure. Each of the first two PCR rounds ran for around 10 cycles using multiplex TRBV1-TRBV30 forward primers together with a Cbeta reverse primer. A final 25-cycle PCR with Deep VentR polymerase added sample barcodes and Illumina adapters. Before sequencing, amplicons between 200 and 500 bp were purified from gel using a QIAquick gel extraction kit. An Illumina HiSeq 2500 was used to sequence the TCRbeta amplicons, generating 250-bp paired-end reads. Turning to the authors' computational methods: Quality trimming of reads was performed with Trimmomatic v0.33, and paired reads were merged with FLASH v1.2.11 so that full CDR3 sequences could be recovered. V, D and J germline segments were assigned to the rearranged TCRbeta sequences by MiGEC v1.2.1b. VDJtools v1.0.0 computed clonotype statistics and Shannon-Wiener diversity indices. Except for diversity analysis, only the 250 most abundant clonotypes of each sample were used in subsequent analyses to reduce sampling bias. Using fastp trimming at Q25 and MiXCR clonotype assembly, TCRdb reanalyzed the public sequencing data and kept in-frame beta chains. Entries that share a CDR3 protein sequence are merged under the most common genes and DNA. TCRdb, rather than the study authors, made the V and J calls. The sample yields just over 300,000 distinct CDR3 sequences; around three fifths were counted once. The ten most abundant clones make up approximately 17% of the sample.

Blood RNA was extracted from unsorted whole blood with TRIzol reagent; germline DNA came from the DNeasy Blood & Tissue kit. At the time of sampling, the patients had chronic HBV infection and had not received any treatment. Before surgery, 3.5 to 4 milliliters of peripheral blood were drawn into K2EDTA tubes. This clonotype was sampled from a woman aged 25 to 39 with primary liver carcinoma and hepatitis B virus infection. Material for sequencing was peripheral blood. The rearrangement joined TRBV6-5 to TRBJ2-6; the D gene remains uncertain. The DNA sequence is as follows: TGTGCCAGCAGTAGGACCGAATTCTCTGGGGCCAACGTCCTGACTTTC. This sequence encodes CASSRTEFSGANVLTF.